What follows are 27 T cell receptor beta chains derived from one specimen sequenced in a study of beta chain features in type 1 diabetes. The sequenced template was cDNA made from the entire isolated RNA. TCRdb keeps only in-frame clones here, not all; method: immunoSEQ multiplex PCR. The sample yields hundreds of thousands of clones, about 11% seen once. Material: naive CD4+ T cells from blood. The receptor set was obtained from a woman in her 30s in good health.

This clone came up a few times. The chain links TRBV10-2 to TRBJ2-7; TRBD1 matches 8 bases. The germline CDR1 and CDR2 sequences are WSHSY and SAAADI. The junction had 0 bases not matched to a gene; V was cut back by 5 bases and J by 3 bases. This CDR3 region has 12 residues. The CDR3 sequence is CASSTGGYEQYF. CDR3 bases: TGCGCCAGCAGTACAGGGGGCTACGAGCAGTACTTC.

This clone was picked up a small number of times. The genes are TRBV14 and TRBJ2-1, with TRBD2 matching 14 bases. The J segment lost 6 bases and the V segment lost 3 bases, leaving 10 bases of the junction unmatched. The germline CDR1 and CDR2 sequences are SGHDN and FVKESK. The CDR3 spans 18 residues. Here the CDR3 reads CASSQARTSGRRVNEQFF. The CDR3 DNA is TGTGCCAGCAGCCAGGCTAGGACTAGCGGGAGGAGAGTCAATGAGCAGTTCTTC.

The rearrangement links TRBV15 to TRBJ2-3, with a weak D call TRBD1 (6 bases). V was clipped by 4 bases and J by 3 bases, with 14 bases between them. The CDR3 is 15 residues long. The germline V gene has CDR1 LNHNV and CDR2 YYDKDF (reference sequence). This chain's CDR3 is CATSIQQGGTDTQYF. The CDR3 coding sequence is TGTGCCACCAGCATCCAACAAGGGGGAACAGATACGCAGTATTTT.

This clone was observed a few times. The J gene is TRBJ2-1, the V gene TRBV30; the match to TRBD2 covers 14 bases. Germline V lookup: CDR1 GTSNPN, CDR2 SVGIG (reference sequence). V was pared by 1 base and J by 9 bases, with 5 bases of the junction left unmatched. The CDR3 has 15 residues. The CDR3 DNA sequence: TGTGCCTGGAGTGGGGGACTAGCGGGAGCTAGTGAGCAGTTCTTC. This gives the protein CAWSGGLAGASEQFF.

This sequence joins TRBV6-5 and TRBJ1-1; maybe TRBD1 (5 bases). V was trimmed by 4 bases and J by 0 bases, leaving 12 bases between them. The CDR3 runs to 15 residues. Germline V gene lookup returns CDR1 MNHEY and CDR2 SVGAGI. In nucleotides, the CDR3 is TGTGCCAGCAGTTTATCTGTAGGGGTGAACACTGAAGCTTTCTTT. This translates into CASSLSVGVNTEAFF.

This clone has a handful of counts. This chain links TRBV28 with TRBJ2-1, with 7 bases matching TRBD1. The CDR3 has 16 amino acids. Germline V gene sequence: CDR1 MDHEN, CDR2 SYDVKM. V lost 6 bases and J lost 2; bases outside the gene matches: 10. The CDR3 loop reads CASSAPDRVPYNEQFF. In DNA form, the CDR3 reads TGTGCCAGCAGCGCACCCGACAGGGTCCCCTACAATGAGCAGTTCTTC.

The V and J genes are TRBV19 and TRBJ2-2; D not certain. Germline CDR1 is LNHDA and CDR2 is SQIVND (reference sequence). This CDR3 region has 14 residues. V was trimmed by 1 base and J by 8 bases, leaving 11 bases between them. The CDR3: CASSIGTGRGELFF. CDR3 in DNA: TGTGCCAGTAGTATAGGAACTGGGCGTGGGGAGCTGTTTTTT.

This clone has only a few counts. The genes are TRBV4-3 and TRBJ1-1; 8 bases agree with TRBD1. The CDR3 consists of 16 residues. J gave up 5 bases and V 1 base, and 9 bases lay outside the gene matches. Per germline, CDR1 LGHNA and CDR2 YSLEER. The CDR3 DNA sequence: TGCGCCAGCAGCCAAGGTTCCACAGGGGGTGGAACTGAAGCTTTCTTT. It specifies CASSQGSTGGGTEAFF.

J is TRBJ1-5 and V is TRBV25-1, with TRBD1 matching 8 bases. Germline assignment: CDR1 MGHDK and CDR2 SYGVNS. V shed 6 bases and J 4 bases; nucleotides not matched to a gene: 8. CDR3 size: 15 residues. CDR3 coding DNA: TGTGCCAGCAGCCCAACTGACAGGGGTAATCAGCCCCAGCATTTT. It yields the protein CASSPTDRGNQPQHF. Full variable domain (missing parts from reference TRBV25-1 and TRBJ1-5): EADIYQTPRYLVIGTGKKITLECSQTMGHDKMYWYQQDPGMELHLIHYSYGVNSTEKGDLSSESTVSRIRTEHFPLTLESARPSHTSQYLCASSPTDRGNQPQHFGDGTRLSIL.

This clone was counted between two and nine times. The CDR3 bases are TGCGCCAGCACCCCGGACAGGCCTCTATCCTACGAGCAGTACTTC. Its translation is CASTPDRPLSYEQYF. The chain is built from TRBV5-1 and TRBJ2-7, with 7 bases identical to TRBD1. Germline loops: CDR1 SGHRS, CDR2 YFSETQ. The CDR3 extends over 15 amino acids. V trimming: 6 bases; J trimming: 1 base; junction bases outside the gene matches: 10.

This chain connects TRBV6-5 to TRBJ2-5, with 9 positions matching TRBD2. Germline CDR1 MNHEY, CDR2 SVGAGI. The CDR3 sequence is 15 residues long. V dropped 5 bases and J dropped 5; count of bases not matched to a gene: 9. CDR3 sequence (DNA): TGTGCCAGCAGTCCAGCGGGACTAGCTTGGGAGACCCAGTACTTC. Its translation: CASSPAGLAWETQYF.

This clone was observed a few times. The chain recombines TRBV6-1 with TRBJ2-7, with 10 bases lining up with TRBD1. Losses at the gene ends were 2 bases for V and 7 bases for J; bases not matched to a gene: 8. Per germline, CDR1 MNHNS and CDR2 SASEGT. The CDR3 runs 15 residues. The CDR3 bases are TGTGCCAGCAGTGAATCCGGGACAGGGGCCTGGGAGCAGTACTTC. Its protein is CASSESGTGAWEQYF.

A few counts support this clone. This chain connects TRBV9 to TRBJ2-1, with 11 bases aligning to TRBD2. The length of the CDR3 is 17 residues. V lost 2 bases, J lost 7 bases, and 11 bases stayed unmatched. From germline, CDR1 is SGDLS and CDR2 YYNGEE. The CDR3, as DNA: TGTGCCAGCAGCGTTCTAGCGGGAGGTTCTGGGGTAAATGAGCAGTTCTTC. Its translation is CASSVLAGGSGVNEQFF.

A few counts support this clone. The V and J genes are TRBV7-8 and TRBJ1-1; D is perhaps TRBD1 (6 bases). CDR1 is SGHVS and CDR2 is FQNEAQ in the germline V gene. Trimming took off 7 bases at V and 0 bases at J, with 15 bases between the two ends. This CDR3 spans 15 amino acids. CDR3 nucleotides: TGTGCCAGCACACAGGGAAAAGGGATGAACACTGAAGCTTTCTTT. This encodes CASTQGKGMNTEAFF.

The gene calls are TRBV11-2 and TRBJ2-5, with 10 bases lining up with TRBD1. This CDR3 spans 15 amino acids. After removal of 1 base from V and 5 bases from J, the junction contained 4 bases not matched to a gene. Germline values: CDR1 SGHAT, CDR2 FQNNGV. The CDR3 coding sequence is TGTGCCAGCAGCTTAGGACAGGGGGCGGTGGAGACCCAGTACTTC. This encodes CASSLGQGAVETQYF. The full variable domain, completed using reference TRBV11-2 and TRBJ2-5, is EAGVAQSPRYKIIEKRQSVAFWCNPISGHATLYWYQQILGQGPKLLIQFQNNGVVDDSQLPKDRFSAERLKGVDSTLKIQPAKLEDSAVYLCASSLGQGAVETQYFGPGTRLLVL.

About this clone itself: At one of its ends the junction is not consistent with the germline gene, which may arise from a read error. The chain has TRBV7-7 and TRBJ2-5, with D perhaps matching TRBD1 (6 bases). The CDR3 is made up of 15 amino acids. Germline loops: CDR1 SSHAT, CDR2 FNYEAQ (reference sequence). The CDR3 reads CASSSTQGSQETQYF. CDR3 sequence (DNA): TGTGCTAGCAGCTCAACGCAGGGGTCCCAAGAGACCCAGTACTTC.

The chain joins TRBV19 to TRBJ2-6; no clear D. Germline V gives CDR1 LNHDA, CDR2 SQIVND (reference sequence). Trimming removed 3 bases from V and 3 bases from J, with 12 bases in between. This CDR3 is built from 16 residues. This CDR3 is CASSIPGANGANVLTF. The CDR3 DNA follows: TGTGCCAGTAGTATCCCCGGAGCTAATGGGGCCAACGTCCTGACTTTC.

This clone was seen only a few times. The CDR3 sequence: CASSWDRASYEQYF. In DNA, the CDR3 is TGCGCCAGCAGCTGGGACAGGGCGTCCTACGAGCAGTACTTC. The chain links TRBV5-1 to TRBJ2-7; 9 nucleotides align to TRBD1. The CDR3 loop spans 14 amino acids. V gave up 3 bases and J gave up 1 base; unmatched junction bases: 2. The V gene's germline CDR1 is SGHRS and CDR2 YFSETQ.

This chain links TRBV5-1 with TRBJ2-3, with 8 bases identical to TRBD2. Germline V gives CDR1 SGHRS, CDR2 YFSETQ. The V and J ends lost 1 base and 0 bases, in that order; junction bases with no gene match: 7. The CDR3 is 17 residues long. CDR3 sequence reads: CASSLSWPSGSTDTQYF. CDR3 coding DNA: TGCGCCAGCAGCTTGTCGTGGCCTAGCGGGAGCACAGATACGCAGTATTTT.

The rearrangement links TRBV2 to TRBJ1-2; D not resolved. Germline V lookup: CDR1 SNHLY, CDR2 FYNNEI. The CDR3 is 12 residues long. Here the CDR3 reads CAIYLVNYGYTF. In DNA form, the CDR3 reads TGTGCTATCTATTTGGTTAACTATGGCTACACCTTC.

This clone was counted only a few times. The genes are TRBV7-2 and TRBJ2-1, with 13 nucleotides matching TRBD2. This CDR3 contains 16 residues. Trimming cost V 5 bases and J 4 bases; bases outside gene matches: 5. Per the germline V gene, CDR1 is SGHTA and CDR2 is FQGNSA. CDR3: CASSPSGLAGYNEQFF. CDR3 sequence (DNA): TGTGCCAGCAGCCCATCGGGACTAGCGGGGTACAATGAGCAGTTCTTC.

This clone has a handful of counts. V gene TRBV21-1 combines with J gene TRBJ2-3; TRBD2 was called by the table and not checked on the DNA. TRBV21-1 is an annotated pseudogene. This CDR3 has 16 residues. The CDR3 bases are TGTGCCAGCAGCAGCCCGCTGCGGGAGGGCATAGATACGCAGTATTTT. It translates to CASSSPLREGIDTQYF.

In this sample, this clone turned up a few times. The J gene is TRBJ1-2, the V gene TRBV4-1; weak D call: TRBD1 (5 bases). This CDR3 is built from 13 residues. V lost 4 bases, J lost 3 bases, and 9 bases lay in between. CDR1 and CDR2 from the germline V gene are MGHRA and YSYEKL. The CDR3 nucleotides read TGCGCCAGCAGCCCAAGCAGGGACTATGGCTACACCTTC. Translation gives CASSPSRDYGYTF.

CDR3 sequence: CASISGTGFNEQYF. Here the CDR3 DNA reads TGTGCCAGCATATCCGGGACAGGATTTAACGAGCAGTACTTC. This chain links TRBV2 with TRBJ2-7; 8 bases align to TRBD1. The CDR3 has 14 amino acids. J lost 5 bases, V lost 7 bases, and 10 bases had no gene match. Per the germline V gene, CDR1 is SNHLY and CDR2 is FYNNEI.

This clone was observed a handful of times. The gene calls are TRBV29-1 and TRBJ2-5, with 11 nucleotides matching TRBD2. Per germline, CDR1 SQVTM and CDR2 ANQGSEA. The V gene end was trimmed by 6 bases and the J gene end by 5 bases; junction bases not matched to a gene: 5. This CDR3 is 13 amino acids long. The CDR3, as DNA: TGCAGCGTAATAGCGGGAGGGGGTGAGACCCAGTACTTC. This sequence encodes CSVIAGGGETQYF.

This clone was seen a handful of times. The chain has TRBV9 and TRBJ2-1, with TRBD1 identical over 10 bases. J was trimmed by 4 bases and V by 0 bases; bases with no gene match: 10. The CDR3 extends over 18 amino acids. CDR1 and CDR2 (germline): SGDLS, YYNGEE. The CDR3: CASSVEGQGLGLYNEQFF. CDR3 DNA: TGTGCCAGCAGCGTAGAGGGACAGGGGCTTGGTTTGTACAATGAGCAGTTCTTC.

This clone has only a few counts. The V and J genes are TRBV6-5 and TRBJ2-7; 9 bases agree with TRBD2. This CDR3 is built from 14 residues. Germline V lookup: CDR1 MNHEY, CDR2 SVGAGI. Trimming took 9 bases from V and 2 from J; bases not matched to a gene: 8. The DNA of the CDR3 is TGTGCCAGTAAAGCGGGAGGTTCGACCTACGAGCAGTACTTC. Protein: CASKAGGSTYEQYF.